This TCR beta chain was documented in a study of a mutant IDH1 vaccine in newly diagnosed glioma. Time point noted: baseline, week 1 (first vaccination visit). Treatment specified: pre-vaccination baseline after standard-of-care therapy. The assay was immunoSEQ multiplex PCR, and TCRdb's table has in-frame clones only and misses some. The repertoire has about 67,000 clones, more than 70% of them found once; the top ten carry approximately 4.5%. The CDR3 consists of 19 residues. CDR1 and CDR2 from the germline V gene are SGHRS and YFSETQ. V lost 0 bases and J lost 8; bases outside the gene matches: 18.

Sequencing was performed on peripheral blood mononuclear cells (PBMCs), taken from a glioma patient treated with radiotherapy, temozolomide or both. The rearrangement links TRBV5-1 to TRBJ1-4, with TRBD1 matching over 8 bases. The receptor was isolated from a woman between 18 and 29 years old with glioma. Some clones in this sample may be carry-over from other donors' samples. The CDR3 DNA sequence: TGCGCCAGCAGCTTGGGACTAAGAAGGAGTGACAGGGGTGGGGAAAAACTGTTTTTT. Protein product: CASSLGLRRSDRGGEKLFF. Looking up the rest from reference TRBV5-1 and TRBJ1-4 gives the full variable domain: KAGVTQTPRYLIKTRGQQVTLSCSPISGHRSVSWYQQTPGQGLQFLFEYFSETQRNKGNFPGRFSGRQFSNSRSEMNVSTLELGDSALYLCASSLGLRRSDRGGEKLFFGSGTQLSVL.